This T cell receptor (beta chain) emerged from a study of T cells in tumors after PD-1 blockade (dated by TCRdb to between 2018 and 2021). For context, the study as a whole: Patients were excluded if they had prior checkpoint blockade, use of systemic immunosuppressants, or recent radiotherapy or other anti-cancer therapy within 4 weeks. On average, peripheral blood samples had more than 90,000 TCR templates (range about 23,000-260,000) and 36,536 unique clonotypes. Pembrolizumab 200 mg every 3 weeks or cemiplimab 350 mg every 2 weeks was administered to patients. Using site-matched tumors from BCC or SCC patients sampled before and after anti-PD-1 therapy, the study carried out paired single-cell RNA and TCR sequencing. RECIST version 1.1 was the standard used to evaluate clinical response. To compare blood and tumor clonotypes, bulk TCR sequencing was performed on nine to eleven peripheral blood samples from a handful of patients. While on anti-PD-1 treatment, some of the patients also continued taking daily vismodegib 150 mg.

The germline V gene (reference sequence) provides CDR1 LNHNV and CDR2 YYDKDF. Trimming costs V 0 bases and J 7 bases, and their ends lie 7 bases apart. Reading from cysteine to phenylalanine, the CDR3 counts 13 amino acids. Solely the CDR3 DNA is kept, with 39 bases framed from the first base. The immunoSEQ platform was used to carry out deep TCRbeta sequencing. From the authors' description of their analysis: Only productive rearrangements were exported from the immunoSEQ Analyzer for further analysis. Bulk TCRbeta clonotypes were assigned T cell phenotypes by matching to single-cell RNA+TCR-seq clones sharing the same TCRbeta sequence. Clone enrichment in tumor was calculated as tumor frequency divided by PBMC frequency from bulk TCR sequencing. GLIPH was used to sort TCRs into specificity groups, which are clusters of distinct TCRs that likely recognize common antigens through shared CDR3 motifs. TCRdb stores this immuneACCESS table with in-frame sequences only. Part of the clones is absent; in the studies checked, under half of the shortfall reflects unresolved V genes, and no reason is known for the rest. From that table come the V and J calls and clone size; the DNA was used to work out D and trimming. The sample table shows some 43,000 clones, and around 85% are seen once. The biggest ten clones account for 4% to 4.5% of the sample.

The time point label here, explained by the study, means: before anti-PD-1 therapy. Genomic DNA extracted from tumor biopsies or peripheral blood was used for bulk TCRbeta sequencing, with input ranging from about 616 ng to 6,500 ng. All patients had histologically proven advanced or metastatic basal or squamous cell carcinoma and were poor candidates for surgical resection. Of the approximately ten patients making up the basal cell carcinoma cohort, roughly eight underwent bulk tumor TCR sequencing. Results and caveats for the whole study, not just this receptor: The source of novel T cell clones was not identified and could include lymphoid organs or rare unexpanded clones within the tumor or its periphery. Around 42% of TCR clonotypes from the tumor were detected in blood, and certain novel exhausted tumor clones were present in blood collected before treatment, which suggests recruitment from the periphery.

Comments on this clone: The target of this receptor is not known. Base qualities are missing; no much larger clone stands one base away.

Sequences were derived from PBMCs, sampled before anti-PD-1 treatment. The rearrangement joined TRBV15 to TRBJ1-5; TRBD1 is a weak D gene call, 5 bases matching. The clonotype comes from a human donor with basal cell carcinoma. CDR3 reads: CATSRDRGQPQHF. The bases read TGTGCCACCAGCAGAGATAGGGGCCAGCCCCAGCATTTT.